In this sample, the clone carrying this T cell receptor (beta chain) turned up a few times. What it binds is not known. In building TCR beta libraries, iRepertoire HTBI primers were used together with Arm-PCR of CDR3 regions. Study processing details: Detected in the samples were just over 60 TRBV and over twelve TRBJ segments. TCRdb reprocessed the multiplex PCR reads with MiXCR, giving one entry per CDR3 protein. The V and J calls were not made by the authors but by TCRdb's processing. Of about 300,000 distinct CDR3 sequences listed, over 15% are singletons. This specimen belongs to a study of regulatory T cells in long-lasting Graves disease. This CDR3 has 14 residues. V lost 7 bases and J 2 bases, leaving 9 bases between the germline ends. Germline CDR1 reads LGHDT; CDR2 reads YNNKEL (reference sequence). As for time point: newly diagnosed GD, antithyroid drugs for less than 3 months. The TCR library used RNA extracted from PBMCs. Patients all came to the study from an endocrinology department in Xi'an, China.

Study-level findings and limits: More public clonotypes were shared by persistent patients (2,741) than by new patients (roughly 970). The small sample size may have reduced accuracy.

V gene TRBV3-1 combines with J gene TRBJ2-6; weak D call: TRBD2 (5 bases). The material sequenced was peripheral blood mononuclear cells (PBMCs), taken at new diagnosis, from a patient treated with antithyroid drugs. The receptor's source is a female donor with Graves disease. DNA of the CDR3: TGTGCCAGCAAGTTCGGGGCTGGGGCCAACGTCCTGACTTTC. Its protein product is CASKFGAGANVLTF.